This T cell receptor beta chain came from a study of blood T cells in healthy people across ages. A sample-barcoded 5' primer and a J-beta primer mix were used in a second PCR of roughly 7 to 11 cycles. TCRdb re-analysed the 5' RACE reads in MiXCR, keeping a single row per CDR3 protein. This sample has roughly 700,000 distinct CDR3 sequences, with about half found just once. Caucasian individuals from Russia who were healthy and aged 6 to 90 acted as donors. The CDR3 contains 14 residues. Germline V lookup: CDR1 SQVTM, CDR2 ANQGSEA. On this clonotype itself: The junction does not match germline at one end; this may be a read error.

V and J are TRBV29-1 and TRBJ1-1; D is perhaps TRBD1 (6 bases). The clonotype was recovered from a woman aged 55 to 70 in good health. Source material: blood. CDR3 nucleotides: TGCAGTGTTGAAGGTGGGGCAGGGGTCACTGAAGCTTTCTTT. Amino acids: CSVEGGAGVTEAFF.